The clone carrying this TCR beta chain has a single count. This sample stems from a study of blood T cell repertoires in COVID-19. Study at large: Spain, Italy and the United States supplied samples that represented acute and convalescent COVID-19. Sources were T cells, B-cell-depleted T cells, or PBMCs; the material itself was cDNA or gDNA.

The V end lost 0 bases, the J end lost 3 bases, and 6 bases lay between the germline ends. The CDR3 runs 13 residues. Germline V gene lookup returns CDR1 SGHRS and CDR2 YFSETQ. This table comes from immunoSEQ multiplex PCR, and its TCRdb copy is limited to in-frame clones, with some not included. The sample lists about 90,000 clones; approximately 90% were seen once. This clonotype was sampled from a human donor with active COVID-19. The donor label of this sample is uncertain. J is TRBJ1-1 and V is TRBV5-1, with unresolved D. Source material: peripheral blood. In nucleotides, the CDR3 is TGCGCCAGCAGCTTGGCGTCAGACACTGAAGCTTTCTTT. It is translated as CASSLASDTEAFF.